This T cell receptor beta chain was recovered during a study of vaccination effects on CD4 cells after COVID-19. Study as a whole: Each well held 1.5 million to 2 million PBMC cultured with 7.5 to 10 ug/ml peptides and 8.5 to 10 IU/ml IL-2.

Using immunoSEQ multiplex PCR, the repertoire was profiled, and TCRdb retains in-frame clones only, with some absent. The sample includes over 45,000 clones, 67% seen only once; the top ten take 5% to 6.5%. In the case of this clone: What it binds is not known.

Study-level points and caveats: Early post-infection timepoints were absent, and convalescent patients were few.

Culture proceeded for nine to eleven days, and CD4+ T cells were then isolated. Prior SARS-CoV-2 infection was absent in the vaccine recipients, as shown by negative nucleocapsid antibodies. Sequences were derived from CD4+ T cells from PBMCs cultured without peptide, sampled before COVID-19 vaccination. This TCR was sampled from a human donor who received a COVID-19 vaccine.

The CDR3 is CASSSVEYSPLHF. In nucleotides, the CDR3 is TGTGCCAGCAGCTCCGTGGAATATTCACCCCTCCACTTT. The chain couples TRBV7-8 to TRBJ1-6; D is undetermined. Germline loops: CDR1 SGHVS, CDR2 FQNEAQ. The CDR3 is 13 residues long. V lost 4 bases, J lost 8 bases, and 9 bases lay in between. The full variable domain, its missing parts supplied by reference TRBV7-8 and TRBJ1-6, is GAGVSQSPRYKVAKRGQDVALRCDPISGHVSLFWYQQALGQGPEFLTYFQNEAQLDKSGLPSDRFFAERPEGSVSTLKIQRTQQEDSAVYLCASSSVEYSPLHFGNGTRLTVT.